The next 23 T cell receptor beta chains were all read from a single sample in a study of T cell repertoires in cytomegalovirus infection. TCRdb re-called the reads with MiXCR, one entry per CDR3 protein. The repertoire holds 200,000 or so distinct CDR3 sequences, with over 25% as singletons. The sequencing input was PBMCs. The receptors were sampled from a human donor in good health (CMV status not recorded). Some clones in this sample may be carry-over from other donors' samples.

This clonotype turned up a few times. The CDR3 DNA is TGTGCCAGCAGTTTTTCCTCGCCCCACGAGCAGTACTTC. Encoded protein: CASSFSSPHEQYF. The chain employs TRBV28 and TRBJ2-7, with unresolved D. Germline CDR1 reads MDHEN; CDR2 reads SYDVKM. The CDR3 sequence is 13 residues long. The ends were cut back, 3 bases at V and 5 bases at J, with 11 bases in the middle.

This chain connects TRBV6-2 or TRBV6-3 to TRBJ2-3, with 7 bases aligning to TRBD1. This CDR3 comprises 14 residues. CDR1 is MNHEY and CDR2 is SVGEGT in the germline V gene. The V gene end was trimmed by 2 bases and the J gene end by 4 bases; junction bases not matched to a gene: 3. CDR3 protein: CASSYQGDADTQYF. DNA for the CDR3: TGTGCCAGCAGTTACCAGGGGGACGCAGATACGCAGTATTTT.

This clonotype was observed a few times. The chain carries TRBV5-5 and TRBJ2-5, with TRBD2 identical over 8 bases. Germline lookup yields CDR1 SGHKS and CDR2 YYEKEE (reference sequence). This CDR3 is 15 amino acids long. The J segment lost 9 bases and the V segment lost 0 bases, leaving 10 bases of the junction unmatched. The CDR3 DNA is TGTGCCAGCAGCTTGGTCGTCCGAGCGGGGGTGTCCCAGTACTTC. This encodes CASSLVVRAGVSQYF.

This clonotype was detected only a few times. CDR3 sequence: CSAGLAGGTDTQYF. DNA for the CDR3: TGCAGTGCTGGACTAGCGGGGGGCACAGATACGCAGTATTTT. The chain is built from TRBV20-1 and TRBJ2-3, with 13 bases that match TRBD2. This CDR3 comprises 14 residues. CDR1 and CDR2 (germline): DFQATT, SNEGSKA (reference sequence). The V gene end was trimmed by 5 bases and the J gene end by 1 base; junction bases not matched to a gene: 0.

This clonotype was recorded at least ten times. V gene TRBV7-2 combines with J gene TRBJ1-2, with 7 bases fitting TRBD1. J gave up 4 bases and V 4 bases, and 6 bases lay outside the gene matches. Germline loops: CDR1 SGHTA, CDR2 FQGNSA. The CDR3 length is 14 residues. The CDR3 coding sequence is TGTGCCAGCAGCTCTGAAGGGACAGCCTATGGCTACACCTTC. This encodes CASSSEGTAYGYTF.

The chain carries TRBV12-3 or TRBV12-4 and TRBJ1-1; D is ambiguous. Trimming stripped 1 base from V and 4 bases from J, with 7 bases between. CDR3 length equals 13 residues. CDR3 protein: CASSLETPTEAFF. For the CDR3, the DNA is TGTGCCAGCAGTTTAGAGACCCCCACTGAAGCTTTCTTT.

The table lists this clonotype with a few counts. The rearrangement links TRBV5-6 to TRBJ1-2; no definite D call. Germline V gene data show CDR1 as SGHDT and CDR2 as YYEEEE. V was shortened by 2 bases and J by 0 bases, with 14 bases between the two germline ends. This CDR3 comprises 16 residues. As DNA, the CDR3 is TGTGCCAGCAGCTTCTGGCACGGTAGGGCTAACTATGGCTACACCTTC. Amino acid sequence: CASSFWHGRANYGYTF.

This clonotype was picked up a small number of times. The CDR3 bases are TGTGCCAGCAGCTTCCTGGCCGGGGAAATTGGCGAGCAGTACTTC. Translating it yields CASSFLAGEIGEQYF. The chain carries TRBV5-5 and TRBJ2-7; D may be TRBD2 (5 bases). Germline CDR1 SGHKS, CDR2 YYEKEE (reference sequence). The CDR3 spans 15 residues. V lost 2 bases, J lost 6 bases, and 18 bases lay in between.

In the case of this clonotype: A much larger clone differs from this one at a single base, so this may be a read error. The genes are TRBV10-3 and TRBJ2-7; D remains ambiguous. Germline V lookup: CDR1 ENHRY, CDR2 SYGVKD. This CDR3 has 13 residues. The CDR3 region has the DNA TGTGCCATCAGTAGAGAGTCAAAATACGAGCAGCACTTC. It is translated as CAISRESKYEQHF.

This chain connects TRBV5-5 to TRBJ2-5; no reliable D call. Trimming took off 0 bases at V and 5 bases at J, with 8 bases between the two ends. Germline values: CDR1 SGHKS, CDR2 YYEKEE (reference sequence). CDR3 size: 13 residues. CDR3 protein: CASSLADWETQYF. CDR3 bases: TGTGCCAGCAGCTTGGCCGACTGGGAGACCCAGTACTTC.

As concerns this clonotype: A clone one base away is much larger, so this may be a read error. V usage is TRBV7-2 and J usage is TRBJ1-6; the match to TRBD1 covers 7 bases. V was clipped by 5 bases and J by 7 bases; unmatched bases: 8. The CDR3 runs 15 residues. Germline V lookup: CDR1 SGHTA, CDR2 FQGNSA. This CDR3 is CASSLYRGRNSPLHF. CDR3 DNA: TGTGCCAGCAGCCTCTACAGGGGAAGGAATTCACCCCTCCACTTT.

CDR3 bases: TGCAGTGCTAGAGCAGGGGGGGCAGAGAACACTGAAGCTTTCTTT. This encodes CSARAGGAENTEAFF. The chain joins TRBV20-1 to TRBJ1-1; 7 nucleotides line up with TRBD1. Germline V gene sequence: CDR1 DFQATT, CDR2 SNEGSKA (reference sequence). The CDR3 is 15 residues long. Trimming removed 1 base from V and 1 base from J; junction bases left unmatched: 6.

The sample holds a few counts of this clonotype. J is TRBJ2-3 and V is TRBV7-2; 7 positions agree with TRBD2. This CDR3 is 15 amino acids long. Germline V gives CDR1 SGHTA, CDR2 FQGNSA. V lost 5 bases and J lost 2; bases outside the gene matches: 7. CDR3 sequence (DNA): TGTGCCAGCAGCCTCGCGGGGGACCCCACAGATACGCAGTATTTT. This encodes CASSLAGDPTDTQYF.

This clonotype was counted between two and nine times. The chain employs TRBV11-2 and TRBJ2-1; D not resolved. Trimming cost V 5 bases and J 2 bases, with 10 bases left between them. CDR1 SGHAT and CDR2 FQNNGV come from the germline V gene. The CDR3 totals 14 residues. In DNA, the CDR3 is TGTGCCAGCAGCCCCCGTGGCACCTACAATGAGCAGTTCTTC. Translating gives CASSPRGTYNEQFF.

The rearrangement links TRBV7-2 to TRBJ2-1; D ambiguous. Between the trimmed V and J ends, which lost 5 bases and 8 bases, there was a span of 13 bases. The CDR3 loop spans 13 amino acids. Per germline, CDR1 SGHTA and CDR2 FQGNSA. CDR3 coding DNA: TGTGCCAGCAGCCCGATACCTAATGATGAGCAGTTCTTC. Its protein product is CASSPIPNDEQFF.

There are a few counts of this clonotype. The rearrangement uses TRBV5-5 and TRBJ1-5; the D is unclear. V dropped 2 bases and J dropped 5 bases, with 8 bases sitting between them. The germline gives CDR1 SGHKS, CDR2 YYEKEE (reference sequence). The CDR3 is 13 residues long. CDR3 DNA sequence: TGTGCCAGCAGCTTACGATGGGATCAGCCCCAGCATTTT. It translates to CASSLRWDQPQHF.

This chain uses TRBV20-1 with TRBJ2-7; D is unclear. Germline V lookup: CDR1 DFQATT, CDR2 SNEGSKA (reference sequence). V was cut by 6 bases and J by 0 bases, with 12 bases left in between. The CDR3 extends over 13 amino acids. The CDR3 loop is CSAWAFSSYEQYF. CDR3 DNA: TGCAGTGCGTGGGCCTTCAGCTCCTACGAGCAGTACTTC.

This clonotype was detected a few times. In nucleotides, the CDR3 is TGTGCCAGCAGTTTAGTTAGCTGGGACACTGAAGCTTTCTTT. It specifies CASSLVSWDTEAFF. The genes are TRBV12-3 or TRBV12-4 and TRBJ1-1; D uncertain. V lost 1 base, J lost 3 bases, and 9 bases lay in between. CDR3 length: 14 residues.

The gene calls are TRBV6-2 or TRBV6-3 and TRBJ1-5; no reliable D call. Trimming cost V 11 bases and J 1 base, with 12 bases left between them. This CDR3 contains 13 residues. Germline-derived CDR1 and CDR2 are MNHEY and SVGEGT. The CDR3 DNA follows: TGTGCCGCGGCCTTGGTCAGCAATCAGCCCCAGCATTTT. As protein: CAAALVSNQPQHF.

The gene calls are TRBV10-3 and TRBJ1-2; TRBD1 is a possible D gene (6 bases). Germline lookup yields CDR1 ENHRY and CDR2 SYGVKD. Trimming removed 3 bases from V and 2 bases from J, with 13 bases in between. The CDR3 sequence is 15 residues long. The CDR3 nucleotides are TGTGCCATCAGTGATCCCCAAGGGGGGAACTATGGCTACACCTTC. This sequence encodes CAISDPQGGNYGYTF.

This clonotype was picked up a small number of times. The gene calls are TRBV6-5 and TRBJ1-2; D might be TRBD1 (5 bases). The CDR3 runs to 14 residues. The germline gives CDR1 MNHEY, CDR2 SVGAGI. V was pared by 0 bases and J by 3 bases, with 8 bases between. CDR3 sequence: CASSYSPTDYGYTF. The CDR3 nucleotides are TGTGCCAGCAGTTACTCACCGACAGACTATGGCTACACCTTC.

This clonotype was observed a few times. The chain is built from TRBV7-3 and TRBJ2-3; TRBD2 might be the D (7 bases). V lost 4 bases and J 5 bases, leaving 19 bases between the germline ends. Germline V gives CDR1 SGHTA, CDR2 FQGTGA. The CDR3 has 16 amino acids. As DNA, the CDR3 is TGTGCCAGCAGCTCCCCTTTGGGGGGGGCTGGAGATACGCAGTATTTT. It yields the protein CASSSPLGGAGDTQYF. The full variable domain, completed using reference TRBV7-3 and TRBJ2-3, is GAGVSQTPSNKVTEKGKYVELRCDPISGHTALYWYRQSLGQGPEFLIYFQGTGAADDSGLPNDRFFAVRPEGSVSTLKIQRTERGDSAVYLCASSSPLGGAGDTQYFGPGTRLTVL.

J is TRBJ2-5 and V is TRBV19, with D perhaps matching TRBD1 (5 bases). CDR3 length: 14 amino acids. In germline, CDR1 is LNHDA, CDR2 SQIVND (reference sequence). V dropped 3 bases and J dropped 1 base, with 9 bases sitting between them. The CDR3 DNA is TGTGCCAGTAGTATCAGGACATTCCAAGAGACCCAGTACTTC. Translation: CASSIRTFQETQYF.